A single sample gave rise to the 3 T cell receptor beta chains below, sequenced in a study of T cells in Graves' hyperthyroidism and ophthalmopathy. Researchers amplified the TCR beta CDR3 regions from RNA transcripts. Using the HTBI primer set, a first-round RT-PCR was run on the TCR CDR3. TCRdb redid the calling of the multiplex PCR reads with MiXCR, one entry per CDR3 protein. The sample carries 400,000 or so distinct CDR3 sequences, roughly 15% recorded once. Sequenced sample: blood. The source is an older woman with Graves' ophthalmopathy.

In this sample, this clonotype turned up many times. The V gene is TRBV7-2, the J gene TRBJ2-2, with TRBD2 matching 7 bases. Germline CDR1 SGHTA, CDR2 FQGNSA. The V gene end was trimmed by 5 bases and the J gene end by 6 bases; junction bases not matched to a gene: 6. CDR3 size: 14 residues. Written as DNA, the CDR3 is TGTGCCAGCAGCCAATTCACTAGCGCCGGGGAGCTGTTTTTT. Amino acid sequence: CASSQFTSAGELFF. Based on the CDR3 plus reference TRBV7-2 and TRBJ2-2, the full variable domain is GAGVSQSPSNKVTEKGKDVELRCDPISGHTALYWYRQSLGQGLEFLIYFQGNSAPDKSGLPSDRFSAERTGGSVSTLTIQRTQQEDSAVYLCASSQFTSAGELFFGEGSRLTVL.

This clonotype appeared a few times. The chain has TRBV28 and TRBJ2-5; 7 bases are a match to TRBD1. The J segment lost 4 bases and the V segment lost 5 bases, leaving 7 bases of the junction unmatched. The CDR3 extends over 14 amino acids. Germline CDR1 and CDR2: MDHEN and SYDVKM. CDR3 in DNA: TGTGCCAGCAGTACTCCGACAGGGTTAGAGACCCAGTACTTC. Its protein is CASSTPTGLETQYF. The full variable domain, in which reference TRBV28 and TRBJ2-5 provide the parts outside the CDR3, is DVKVTQSSRYLVKRTGEKVFLECVQDMDHENMFWYRQDPGLGLRLIYFSYDVKMKEKGDIPEGYSVSREKKERFSLILESASTNQTSMYLCASSTPTGLETQYFGPGTRLLVL.

This clonotype has only a few counts. V gene TRBV28 combines with J gene TRBJ2-1; 7 nucleotides match TRBD2. J was trimmed by 7 bases and V by 0 bases; bases with no gene match: 3. The CDR3 length is 14 residues. Germline V CDR1 and CDR2: MDHEN, SYDVKM. CDR3 loop: CASSLWGGGNEQFF. DNA of the CDR3: TGTGCCAGCAGTTTATGGGGGGGGGGGAATGAGCAGTTCTTC.